These 6 T cell receptor beta chains were all obtained from the same sample, sequenced in a study of blood T cells in healthy people across ages. Sample-barcoded 5' priming and a J-beta primer mix drove a second PCR of roughly 7 to 11 cycles. TCRdb recomputed calls from the 5' RACE reads with MiXCR, one row per CDR3 protein. The data hold 600,000 to 850,000 distinct CDR3 sequences, with 20% to 25% observed a single time. The data were also submitted as part of a second study, on T cells of mothers and their children.

Input material: blood. These receptor sequences come from a boy younger than 18 in good health.

This clonotype was found a few times. CDR3 DNA sequence: TGCGCCAGCAGCCTCGACAAGTTATCGGGGCAGTACTTC. Amino acids: CASSLDKLSGQYF. The rearrangement uses TRBV4-3 and TRBJ2-7; D is ambiguous. Trimming removed 4 bases from V and 9 bases from J, with 16 bases in between. CDR1 is LGHNA, CDR2 YSLEER, per germline. The CDR3 length is 13 residues.

The chain combines TRBV7-2 with TRBJ2-7; D call uncertain. CDR1 and CDR2 from the germline V gene are SGHTA and FQGNSA. The CDR3 spans 12 residues. The V end was cut by 5 bases, the J end by 7 bases, with 12 bases between. CDR3 in DNA: TGTGCCAGCAGCCGCGACTGGCGAGAGCAGTACTTC. Translated: CASSRDWREQYF.

The chain has TRBV7-3 and TRBJ2-3; D perhaps matches TRBD1 (5 bases). Germline CDR1 SGHTA, CDR2 FQGTGA. V lost 1 base and J lost 4, with 18 bases in between. This CDR3 is 17 amino acids long. CDR3 amino acids: CASSLNGWGGSADTQYF. The CDR3 nucleotides are TGTGCCAGCAGCTTAAACGGCTGGGGCGGTTCAGCAGATACGCAGTATTTT.

The V call is TRBV27, the J call TRBJ2-1; possibly TRBD1 or TRBD2 for D (5 bases each). The J call may not be correct, given that the DNA end is closer to TRBJ2-7. This CDR3 has 15 residues. Germline V gives CDR1 MNHEY, CDR2 SMNVEV (reference sequence). The chain's CDR3 is CASSLPPGPTYEQYF. The CDR3 DNA follows: TGTGCCAGCAGTTTACCTCCGGGACCAACCTACGAGCAGTACTTC.

This clonotype appeared a few times. The rearrangement uses TRBV4-1 and TRBJ1-3; TRBD1 matches at 8 bases. With V trimmed by 5 bases and J by 1 base, 13 bases remained unmatched. Germline V CDR1 and CDR2: MGHRA, YSYEKL. The CDR3 is 18 amino acids. The CDR3 coding sequence is TGCGCCAGCAGCTACGAACTCTTACGGACAGGGTCTGGAAACACCATATATTTT. This encodes CASSYELLRTGSGNTIYF.

The chain combines TRBV7-9 with TRBJ1-2; D may be TRBD1 (6 bases). Germline V CDR1 and CDR2: SEHNR, FQNEAQ (reference sequence). CDR3 length equals 13 residues. The germline V and J ends were trimmed by 4 bases and 8 bases, with 14 bases remaining between them. Here the CDR3 reads CASSSGGQKGYTF. CDR3 nucleotides: TGTGCCAGCAGCTCCGGGGGGCAGAAAGGCTACACCTTC.